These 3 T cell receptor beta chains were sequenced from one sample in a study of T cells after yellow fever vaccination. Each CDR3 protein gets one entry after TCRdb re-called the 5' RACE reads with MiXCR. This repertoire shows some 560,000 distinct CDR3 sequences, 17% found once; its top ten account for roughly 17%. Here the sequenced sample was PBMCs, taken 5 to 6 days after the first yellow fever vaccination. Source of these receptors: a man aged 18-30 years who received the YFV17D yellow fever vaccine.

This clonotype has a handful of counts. CDR3: CASSQLKGQGGTEAFF. For the CDR3, the DNA is TGTGCCAGCAGTCAACTCAAGGGACAGGGAGGTACTGAAGCTTTCTTT. The gene calls are TRBV28 and TRBJ1-1; 9 bases are shared with TRBD1. V dropped 5 bases and J dropped 5; count of bases not matched to a gene: 12. CDR3 length: 16 residues. The germline gives CDR1 MDHEN, CDR2 SYDVKM.

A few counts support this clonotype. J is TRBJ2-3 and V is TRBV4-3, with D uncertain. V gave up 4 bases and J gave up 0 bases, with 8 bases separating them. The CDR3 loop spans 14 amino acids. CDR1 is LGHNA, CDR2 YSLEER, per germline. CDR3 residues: CASSPTDSTDTQYF. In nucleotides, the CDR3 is TGCGCCAGCAGCCCAACTGACAGCACAGATACGCAGTATTTT.

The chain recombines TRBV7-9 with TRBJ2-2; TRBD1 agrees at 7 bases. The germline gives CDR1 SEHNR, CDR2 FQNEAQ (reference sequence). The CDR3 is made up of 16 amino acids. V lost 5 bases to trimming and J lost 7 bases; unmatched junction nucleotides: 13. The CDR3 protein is CASSAKTGRVDGELFF. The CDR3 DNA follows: TGTGCCAGCAGCGCTAAGACAGGGCGAGTTGACGGGGAGCTGTTTTTT.